This TCR beta chain was identified in a study of blood T cell repertoires in COVID-19. About the study: Samples representing acute and convalescent COVID-19 were sourced from the United States, Italy and Spain.

In germline, CDR1 is LGHNA, CDR2 YNFKEQ. V was clipped by 0 bases and J by 8 bases, with 19 bases between them. The CDR3 is made up of 16 amino acids. How the authors handled the data: Amplification of reference gene primers was used by the study to estimate nucleated cell counts. Clones were read by immunoSEQ multiplex PCR, and TCRdb kept only the in-frame ones, dropping some. The V and J calls and clone size come from that table; D and trimming were worked out from the DNA. The data show around 190,000 clones, 85% seen once. This sequence was found in an elderly woman with acute or convalescent COVID-19. Sequencing was carried out using peripheral blood. The chain combines TRBV4-2 with TRBJ1-2; possible D gene TRBD1, 5 bases. The CDR3 coding sequence is TGTGCCAGCAGCCAAGATGAATCGAGTCAGGGTTGGGGCTACACCTTC. Amino acids: CASSQDESSQGWGYTF.